This TCR beta chain was recovered during a study of Ad26.COV2.S vaccination and SARS-CoV-2 variants (dated by TCRdb to about 2021). Looking at the study overall: Donors in the vaccine arm were drawn from COV1001, a multicentre, randomized, double-blind, placebo-controlled phase I-IIa trial testing Ad26.COV2.S in healthy adults. A total of roughly 30 samples were included in the TCR-sequenced set, comprising around 19 Ad26.COV2.S vaccine recipients, 5 placebo recipients and 8 SARS-CoV-2 convalescent individuals. Sequencing of the TCRbeta repertoire served to evaluate the specificity and breadth of SARS-CoV-2-reactive T cell receptors following Ad26.COV2.S vaccination. Participants in the trial were split at random into five groups of five each, receiving low-dose or high-dose Ad26.COV2.S once or twice, or else placebo on both occasions. Investigators remained blinded to trial group allocation during experiments and outcome assessment. Dosing of Ad26.COV2.S was intramuscular, at either 5x10^10 or 1x10^11 viral particles, delivered as one shot or as two shots spaced 56 days apart. Paper-wide results and their limitations: Compared with placebo recipients, Ad26.COV2.S recipients showed higher spike-specific TCR breadth (P = 0.0014). According to the authors, total T cell responses may have been underestimated by the TCR breadth and depth analyses. After vaccination, substantial breadth of spike-specific CD8+ and CD4+ T cell responses was reported. Non-spike TCR breadth was comparable between vaccine and placebo recipients, consistent with the vaccine containing only spike. The study was not powered to compare responses between vaccine doses or regimens.

Deletion took 0 bases off V and 7 bases off J, with a span of 13 bases between the germline ends. The CDR3 numbers 15 residues from cysteine through phenylalanine. The kept DNA is CDR3 alone, 45 bases in frame from the first base. The germline V gene sets CDR1 to LGHNA and CDR2 to YNFKEQ. The immunoSEQ Assay was used to sequence TCRbeta CDR3 regions. After extraction, genomic DNA underwent amplification by bias-controlled multiplex PCR, followed by high-throughput sequencing. The study's own analysis went as follows. Collapsing and filtering of sequences were performed to quantify the absolute abundance of each unique TCRbeta CDR3 region. Usable DNA was measured by amplifying reference genes present in all nucleated cells, and TCRbeta template counts were normalized to that usable DNA to estimate T cell fraction. Repertoire TCRs were annotated as SARS-CoV-2-specific by exact matching of V gene, CDR3 amino acid sequence and J gene to a known reactive TCR set. The reference SARS-CoV-2 TCR set came from MIRA and was filtered for enrichment in COVID-19-positive ImmuneCODE repertoires, removing public or cross-reactive TCRs. Using the MIRA antigens, annotated TCRs were further analysed by specific ORF or by position within an ORF. Breadth was defined as annotated unique rearrangements over total unique productive rearrangements; depth was the summed frequency of those rearrangements. Group comparisons of TCR breadth used two-sided Wilcoxon rank-sum tests. The clones in this table, taken by TCRdb from immuneACCESS, are in-frame only. Not every clone is retained; where verified, under half of the shortfall comes from an unresolved V gene, and the cause of the rest is unknown. For V, J and clone size, that table is used; D and trimming come from the DNA. Here the sample has about 350,000 clones; 65% to 90% occur a single time. The ten largest make up about 11% of the sample.

This specimen's treatment or condition label, interpreted: approximately 18 received Ad26.COV2.S at low or high dose, single or two shots; roughly five received placebo; per-sample allocation not given. Repertoires of vaccine and placebo recipients were sequenced from samples collected on day 63 after the first injection. In Cohort 1b, 25 or so adults aged 18-55 years were enrolled at a single site in Boston, USA, between 29 July and 7 August 2020. Ad26.COV2.S was a replication-incompetent adenovirus type 26 vector that expressed a prefusion-stabilized SARS-CoV-2 spike protein derived from the original Wuhan strain. Of note for this clone: Its target antigen remains unknown. Qualities for individual bases were not recorded, and no much larger clone is one base off.

The clonotype originates from a person between 18 and 65 years old who received the Ad26.COV2.S COVID-19 vaccine or a placebo. The input for sequencing was peripheral blood, taken in a trial of Ad26.COV2.S vaccine versus placebo. The chain joins TRBV4-2 to TRBJ2-1; the D gene is perhaps TRBD2, on 7 matching bases. DNA sequence: TGTGCCAGCAGCCAAGATCGGGGGGCGGGTAATGAGCAGTTCTTC. It translates as CASSQDRGAGNEQFF.